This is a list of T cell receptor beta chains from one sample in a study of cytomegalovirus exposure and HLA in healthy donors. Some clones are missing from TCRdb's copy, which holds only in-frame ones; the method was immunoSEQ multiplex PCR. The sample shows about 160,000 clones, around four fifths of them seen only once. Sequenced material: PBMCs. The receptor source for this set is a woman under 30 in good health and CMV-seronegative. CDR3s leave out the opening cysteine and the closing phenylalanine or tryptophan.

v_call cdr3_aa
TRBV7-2 ASSPGLAVADTQY
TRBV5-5 ASSPLGSSGNTIY
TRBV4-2 ASSPDRYEQY
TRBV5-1 ASSLPGGRDTQY
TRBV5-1 ASSLGRGREELF
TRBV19 ASSETGGARDTQY
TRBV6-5 ASSWGTGAYEQY
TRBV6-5 ASSKGGYSYNEQF
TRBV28 ASSFRGRGNQPQH
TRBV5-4 ASSLGRDSSYNEQF
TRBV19 ASAVRGLDTEAF
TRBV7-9 ALAAGSYGYT
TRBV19 ASSIRDRGRRRSNEKLF
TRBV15 ATSREAGHYGYT
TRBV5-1 ASSAGRGWEKLF
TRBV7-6 ASSFWRLLNYGYT
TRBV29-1 SAVPGQVSGNQPQH
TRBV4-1 ASSQVRTAYSNQPQH
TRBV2 ASSAGQGGRNTIY
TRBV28 ASSLGQDLPRAF
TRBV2 ASSDLVGTGEEGTEAF
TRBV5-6 ASSLVGTGGEAF
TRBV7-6 ASSPTQGGVAGELF
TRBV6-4 ASSDGTSDTDTQY
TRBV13 ASSRNEGASSNQPQH
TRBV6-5 ASTEDGGGAYEQY
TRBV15 ATSREQGGGEQY
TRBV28 ASSLLVRSSYNSPLH